The 12 T cell receptor beta chains in this list originate from one sample, sequenced in a study of T-cell reconstitution after alpha-beta-depleted transplantation in children. Unique molecular identifiers were incorporated during preparation of the TCRbeta library. From the PCR reads, TCRdb called clonotypes with MiXCR, one entry per CDR3 protein. The repertoire holds about 98,000 distinct CDR3 sequences, with approximately 5.4% as singletons. The sample was PBMCs, mostly from graft donor cells, taken 60 days after TCRalphabeta/CD19-depleted stem cell transplant. These receptors originate from a female patient aged 2-15 years who had a stem cell transplant for Fanconi anemia, so the T cells may come from the graft donor.

This clonotype was observed at least ten times. This chain links TRBV28 with TRBJ2-7; 8 nucleotides agree with TRBD1. Trimming took 5 bases from V and 5 from J; bases not matched to a gene: 5. In germline, CDR1 is MDHEN, CDR2 SYDVKM. The CDR3 is 13 amino acids. DNA for the CDR3: TGTGCCAGCAGTGGACAGGGAACCCACGAGCAGTACTTC. Amino acids: CASSGQGTHEQYF.

This clonotype was seen just once. V is TRBV28 and J is TRBJ2-7, with D tentatively TRBD1 or TRBD2 (5 bases each). Germline CDR1 MDHEN, CDR2 SYDVKM. The CDR3 length is 16 residues. The V and J ends lost 6 bases and 6 bases respectively, with 24 bases between them. Here the CDR3 reads CASRLAWDPKGGEQYF. The CDR3 DNA reads TGTGCCAGCAGACTGGCTTGGGACCCGAAAGGAGGCGAGCAGTACTTC. The entire variable domain, with the rest obtained from reference TRBV28 and TRBJ2-7, is as follows: DVKVTQSSRYLVKRTGEKVFLECVQDMDHENMFWYRQDPGLGLRLIYFSYDVKMKEKGDIPEGYSVSREKKERFSLILESASTNQTSMYLCASRLAWDPKGGEQYFGPGTRLTVT.

The table lists this clonotype with many counts. The chain recombines TRBV7-3 with TRBJ2-1; no reliable D call. Looked up from germline, CDR1 is SGHTA and CDR2 is FQGTGA. The CDR3 contains 12 residues. Trimming pared 2 bases from V and 16 bases from J, leaving 15 bases between. The CDR3 loop reads CASSLGPGLLFF. The DNA of the CDR3 is TGTGCCAGCAGCTTAGGGCCAGGTTTGTTATTCTTC.

This clonotype was recorded many times. V and J are TRBV10-3 and TRBJ2-2, with D hard to call. Germline-derived CDR1 and CDR2 are ENHRY and SYGVKD. This CDR3 has 12 residues. V lost 4 bases and J lost 1, with 1 base in between. CDR3 in DNA: TGTGCCATCAGTGGGAACACCGGGGAGCTGTTTTTT. Its translation: CAISGNTGELFF.

There are many counts of this clonotype. The chain combines TRBV6-2 or TRBV6-3 with TRBJ2-7; TRBD2 matches at 13 bases. Looked up from germline, CDR1 is MNHEY and CDR2 is SVGEGT. V lost 1 base, J lost 1 base, and 4 bases stayed unmatched. The CDR3 consists of 17 residues. The chain's CDR3 is CASSYYLTSGRSYEQYF. The CDR3 coding sequence is TGTGCCAGCAGTTACTATCTGACTAGCGGGAGGTCCTACGAGCAGTACTTC.

At least ten counts were recorded for this clonotype. The chain links TRBV29-1 to TRBJ2-4; TRBD1 matches 10 bases. The junction had 2 bases not matched to a gene; V was cut back by 6 bases and J by 6 bases. This CDR3 is built from 12 residues. From germline, CDR1 is SQVTM and CDR2 ANQGSEA. CDR3 sequence reads: CSVGTGANIQYF. The CDR3 nucleotides are TGCAGCGTGGGGACAGGGGCAAACATTCAGTACTTC.

J is TRBJ2-3 and V is TRBV20-1; 11 positions match TRBD2. This CDR3 has 15 residues. Unmatched junction bases numbered 6, after V lost 6 bases and J lost 1 base. Germline values: CDR1 DFQATT, CDR2 SNEGSKA (reference sequence). This CDR3 reads CSAPLAGGRTDTQYF. The CDR3 region has the DNA TGCAGTGCCCCTCTAGCGGGGGGCCGCACAGATACGCAGTATTTT.

This clonotype was recorded at least ten times. The chain links TRBV28 to TRBJ2-7; weak D call: TRBD1 (6 bases). With 7 bases removed from V and 3 bases from J, the gap between germline ends came to 13 bases. Germline V gives CDR1 MDHEN, CDR2 SYDVKM. The CDR3 covers 13 residues. CDR3 sequence reads: CASTLGHFYEQYF. CDR3 coding DNA: TGTGCCAGCACATTGGGACATTTCTACGAGCAGTACTTC.

This clonotype was detected only a few times. The chain links TRBV7-3 to TRBJ2-4; D is uncertain. The germline V gene encodes CDR1 SGHTA and CDR2 FQGTGA. This CDR3 spans 13 amino acids. Deletions cut 5 bases from V and 7 bases from J, with 12 bases between. The CDR3 DNA follows: TGTGCCAGCAGCAGACACCACGGGAACATTCAGTACTTC. Its protein product is CASSRHHGNIQYF.

This clonotype occurred many times. The chain uses TRBV18 and TRBJ2-2; D is unresolved. CDR3 length: 12 residues. Trimming stripped 5 bases from V and 4 bases from J, with 5 bases between. Germline lookup yields CDR1 KGHSH and CDR2 LQKENI. The CDR3 reads CASSRVTGELFF. As DNA, the CDR3 is TGTGCCAGCTCAAGGGTCACCGGGGAGCTGTTTTTT.

This clonotype occurred many times. The chain recombines TRBV5-1 with TRBJ1-2, with D unresolved. Germline V gene data show CDR1 as SGHRS and CDR2 as YFSETQ. CDR3 length: 14 residues. V was trimmed by 2 bases and J by 2 bases, leaving 10 bases between them. Written as DNA, the CDR3 is TGCGCCAGCAGCTTCAGACTACCCAACTATGGCTACACCTTC. It yields the protein CASSFRLPNYGYTF.

V and J are TRBV6-5 and TRBJ2-1; 14 nucleotides align to TRBD2. The V segment lost 4 bases and the J segment 5 bases; nucleotides outside the gene matches: 13. This CDR3 region has 19 residues. Germline V gene sequence: CDR1 MNHEY, CDR2 SVGAGI. CDR3 amino acids: CASSSLTSGGAYYNNEQFF. For the CDR3, the DNA is TGTGCCAGCAGTTCTCTGACTAGCGGGGGGGCATATTATAACAATGAGCAGTTCTTC.